This T cell receptor (beta chain) was obtained from a study of blood T cell repertoires in COVID-19. Study-wide background: T cells, B-cell-depleted T cells, or PBMCs supplied cDNA or gDNA.

TCRdb's table, derived via immunoSEQ multiplex PCR, lists solely in-frame clones and lacks some. Among over 200,000 clones listed, roughly 76% were seen once. Material for sequencing was peripheral blood. The receptor was derived from a human donor in a cohort sampled during active COVID-19.

The DNA for the CDR3 is TGTGCCAGCAGTCCCCAGGTACACGAGCAGTACTTC. It yields the protein CASSPQVHEQYF. The genes are TRBV28 and TRBJ2-7, with D unclear. The CDR3 sequence is 12 residues long. The V gene's germline CDR1 is MDHEN and CDR2 SYDVKM. V lost 5 bases to trimming and J lost 5 bases, with 10 bases between them.